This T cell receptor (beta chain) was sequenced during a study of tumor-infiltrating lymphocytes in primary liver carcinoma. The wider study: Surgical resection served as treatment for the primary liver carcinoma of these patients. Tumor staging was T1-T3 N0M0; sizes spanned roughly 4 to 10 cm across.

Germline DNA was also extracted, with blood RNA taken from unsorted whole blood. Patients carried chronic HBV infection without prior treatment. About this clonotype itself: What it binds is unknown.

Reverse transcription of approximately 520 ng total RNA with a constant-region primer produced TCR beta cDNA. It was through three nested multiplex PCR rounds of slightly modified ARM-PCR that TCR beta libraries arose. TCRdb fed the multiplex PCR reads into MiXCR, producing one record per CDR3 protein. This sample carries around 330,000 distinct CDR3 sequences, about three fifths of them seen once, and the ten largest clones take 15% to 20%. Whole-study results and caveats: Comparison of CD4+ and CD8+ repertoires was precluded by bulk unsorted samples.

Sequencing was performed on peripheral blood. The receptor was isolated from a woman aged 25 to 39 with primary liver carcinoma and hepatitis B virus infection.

The CDR3 loop is CASSLKSSSRDTQYF. The CDR3 nucleotides read TGTGCCAGCAGCTTGAAGTCTAGCTCCAGGGATACGCAGTATTTT. The chain combines TRBV5-4 with TRBJ2-3, with D tentatively TRBD2 (5 bases). The CDR3 consists of 15 residues. V was pared by 1 base and J by 6 bases, with 15 bases between. Germline CDR1 reads SGHNT; CDR2 reads YYREEE (reference sequence).